This T cell receptor (beta chain) was found in a study of OX40 agonist ivuxolimab in advanced cancers. Study results and caveats: Expanded clones were, on average, more numerous among CD8+ T cells than CD4+.

The method was immunoSEQ multiplex PCR; TCRdb's version includes in-frame clones alone and lacks a portion of them. The sample has almost 80,000 clones; around 87% are singletons. With regard to this clone: Its antigen is undetermined.

The CDR3 loop spans 13 amino acids. Germline CDR1 is SEHNR and CDR2 is FQNEAQ (reference sequence). With 10 bases removed from V and 2 bases from J, the gap between germline ends came to 15 bases. The sequences come from CD4+ or CD8+ T cells sorted from blood, collected in a trial of the OX40 agonist ivuxolimab. This chain connects TRBV7-9 to TRBJ2-7; no clear D gene. The receptor's source is an adult with an advanced solid tumor such as melanoma, head and neck, liver or kidney cancer. CDR3 sequence: CANGPLPTYEQYF. CDR3 nucleotide sequence: TGTGCCAATGGACCCCTCCCCACCTACGAGCAGTACTTC.